This entry is about one T cell receptor (beta chain). The antigen remains undetermined. Germline lookup yields CDR1 SQVTM and CDR2 ANQGSEA. This CDR3 is 15 amino acids long. V was clipped by 4 bases and J by 5 bases; unmatched bases: 6. The data are from a study of shared clonotypes between healthy human individuals. Sequenced by immunoSEQ multiplex PCR; TCRdb stores in-frame clones only, minus some. This sample has 2 million to 2.5 million clones, with more than 85% found just once. Broader study findings: Expectations were that clonotype sharing among donors would be affected by sequencing depth.

This sequence was found in a man between 18 and 29 years old in good health. Some clones in this sample may be carry-over from other donors' samples. Input material: naive CD4+ T cells from PBMCs. Noted subset: CD45RA+ positively selected. The genes are TRBV29-1 and TRBJ2-5; 14 bases match TRBD2. The chain's CDR3 is CSVATSGRGSETQYF. DNA of the CDR3: TGCAGCGTTGCGACTAGCGGGAGGGGGTCGGAGACCCAGTACTTC. The complete variable domain, with remaining parts taken from reference TRBV29-1 and TRBJ2-5, reads SAVISQKPSRDICQRGTSLTIQCQVDSQVTMMFWYRQQPGQSLTLIATANQGSEATYESGFVIDKFPISRPNLTFSTLTVSNMSPEDSSIYLCSVATSGRGSETQYFGPGTRLLVL.